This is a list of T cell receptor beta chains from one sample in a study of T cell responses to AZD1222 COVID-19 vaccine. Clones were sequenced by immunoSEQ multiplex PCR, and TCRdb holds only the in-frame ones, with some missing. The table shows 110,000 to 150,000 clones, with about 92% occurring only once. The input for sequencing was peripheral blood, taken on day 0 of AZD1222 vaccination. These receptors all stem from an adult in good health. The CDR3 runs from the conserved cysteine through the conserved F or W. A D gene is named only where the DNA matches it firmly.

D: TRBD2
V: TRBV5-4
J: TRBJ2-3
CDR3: CASSPRLAGGPDTQYF

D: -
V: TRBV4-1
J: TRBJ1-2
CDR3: CASSHSGTDVDYGYTF

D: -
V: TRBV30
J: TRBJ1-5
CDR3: CAWKRGGNQPQHF

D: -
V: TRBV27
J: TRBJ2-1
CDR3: CASGTIRNSKLPLEQFF

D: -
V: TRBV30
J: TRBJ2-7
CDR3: CAWTSENYEQYF

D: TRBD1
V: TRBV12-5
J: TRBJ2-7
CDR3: CASGLAGTGVSYEQYF

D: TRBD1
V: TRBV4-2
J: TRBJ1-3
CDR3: CASSQDRTGPSGNTIYF

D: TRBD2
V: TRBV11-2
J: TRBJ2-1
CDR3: CASSTGTIGEQFF

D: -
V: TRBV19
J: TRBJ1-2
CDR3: CASRPGRAGANYGYTF

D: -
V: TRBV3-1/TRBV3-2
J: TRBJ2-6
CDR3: CASSQDADPSSGANVLTF

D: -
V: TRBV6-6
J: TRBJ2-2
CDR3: CAVEEGPNTGELFF

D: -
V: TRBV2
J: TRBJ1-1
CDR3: CASGTNDLTEAFF

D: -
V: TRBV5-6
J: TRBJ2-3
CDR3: CASSLYGSTDTQYF

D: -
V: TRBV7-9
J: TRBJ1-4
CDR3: CASSVAATNEKLFF

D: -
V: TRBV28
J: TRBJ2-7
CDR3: CASSLDRSSYEQYF

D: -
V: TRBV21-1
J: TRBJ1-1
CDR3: CASSKVVTGDTNTEAFF

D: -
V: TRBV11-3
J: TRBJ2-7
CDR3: CASSPSHEQYF

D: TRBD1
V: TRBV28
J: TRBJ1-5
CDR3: CASNLGQGSNQPQHF

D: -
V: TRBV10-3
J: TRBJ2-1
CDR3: CAISLRAEGNEQFF

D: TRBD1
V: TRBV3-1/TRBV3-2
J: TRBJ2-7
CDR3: CASSQGQGEYEQYF

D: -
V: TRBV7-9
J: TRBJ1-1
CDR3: CASSANRDTEAFF

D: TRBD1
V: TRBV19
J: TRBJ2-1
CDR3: CASSIDTTGGREVF

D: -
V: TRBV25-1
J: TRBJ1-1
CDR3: CASMGGQPNTEAFF

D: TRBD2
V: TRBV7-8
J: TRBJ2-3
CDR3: CASSLEAPGTMAGSTDTQYF

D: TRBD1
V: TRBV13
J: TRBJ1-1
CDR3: CASSLWARGHTEAFF

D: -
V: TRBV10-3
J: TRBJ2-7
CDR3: CAISRAGDLSNGYEQYF

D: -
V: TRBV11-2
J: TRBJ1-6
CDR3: CASSFERVGTGANSPLHF

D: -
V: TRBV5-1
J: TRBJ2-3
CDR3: CASKGEGATDTQYF

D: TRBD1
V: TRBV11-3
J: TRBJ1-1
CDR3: CASSLTGDTEAFF

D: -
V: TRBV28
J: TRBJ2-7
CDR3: CASSFSSYEQYF

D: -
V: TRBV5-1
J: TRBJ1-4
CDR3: CASSLTQYNEKLFF

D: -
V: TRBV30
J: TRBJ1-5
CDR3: CAWSDHSGQPQHF

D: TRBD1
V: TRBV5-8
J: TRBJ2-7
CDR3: CASSLTGGYEQYF

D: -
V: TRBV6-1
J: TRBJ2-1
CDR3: CASSSGGNNEQFF

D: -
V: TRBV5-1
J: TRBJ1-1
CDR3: CASSRGAETEAFF

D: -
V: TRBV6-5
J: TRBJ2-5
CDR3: CASSYSGARGAETQYF

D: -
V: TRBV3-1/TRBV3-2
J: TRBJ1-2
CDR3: CASSLRSYGYTF

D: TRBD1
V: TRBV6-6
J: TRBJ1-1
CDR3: CASSLQGLEDTEAFF

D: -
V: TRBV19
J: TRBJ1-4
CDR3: CASSMRGGMNEKLFF

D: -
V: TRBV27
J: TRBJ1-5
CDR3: CASSPHGGPQHF

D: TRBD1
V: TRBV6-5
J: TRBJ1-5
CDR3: CASSPTGGHQPQHF

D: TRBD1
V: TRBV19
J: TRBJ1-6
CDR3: CASSWDRGRSPLHF

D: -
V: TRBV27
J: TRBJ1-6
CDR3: CASKIDILENSPLHF

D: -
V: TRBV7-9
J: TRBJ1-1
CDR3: CASSLGYNSKFGTEAFF

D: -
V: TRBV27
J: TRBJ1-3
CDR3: CASSSASGNTIYF

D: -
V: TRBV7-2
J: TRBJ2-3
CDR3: CASSSSPYYTQYF

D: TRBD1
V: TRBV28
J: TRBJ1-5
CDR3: CASRGRDRGLQPQHF